One sample yielded the 21 T cell receptor beta chains listed below, sequenced in a study of T cells in Graves' hyperthyroidism and ophthalmopathy. Template material for amplifying TCR beta CDR3 regions consisted of RNA transcripts. First-round RT-PCR with HTBI primers amplified the TCR CDR3 region. In TCRdb, the multiplex PCR reads were re-called with MiXCR into one record per CDR3 protein. The table shows about 600,000 distinct CDR3 sequences, with about a sixth occurring only once. The material sequenced was blood. The source of these receptors is a woman aged 40-49 years with Graves' ophthalmopathy.

This clonotype was picked up a small number of times. The V gene is TRBV28, the J gene TRBJ2-7; 7 nucleotides align to TRBD2. This CDR3 has 15 residues. From germline, CDR1 is MDHEN and CDR2 SYDVKM. V gave up 3 bases and J gave up 7 bases; unmatched junction bases: 12. The CDR3 sequence is CASSFFRGGREEQYF. CDR3 DNA: TGTGCCAGCAGTTTCTTCCGTGGAGGGAGGGAGGAGCAGTACTTC.

This clonotype was picked up many times. The CDR3 is CASSLASGYNNEQFF. The CDR3 DNA follows: TGTGCCAGCAGCTTAGCTAGCGGGTATAACAATGAGCAGTTCTTC. The genes are TRBV11-2 and TRBJ2-1; 8 bases match TRBD2. Per germline, CDR1 SGHAT and CDR2 FQNNGV. V dropped 1 base and J dropped 5; count of bases not matched to a gene: 4. The CDR3 is made up of 15 amino acids.

This clonotype came up many times. For the CDR3, the DNA is TGTGCCTGGAGTGTGGTAACTAGCGGGAGGGTCAATGAGCAGTTCTTC. It encodes CAWSVVTSGRVNEQFF. This chain uses TRBV30 with TRBJ2-1, with TRBD2 matching over 13 bases. V trimming: 0 bases; J trimming: 6 bases; junction bases outside the gene matches: 5. Germline V gives CDR1 GTSNPN, CDR2 SVGIG (reference sequence). This CDR3 comprises 16 residues.

This clonotype was picked up many times. The chain is built from TRBV5-1 and TRBJ2-3, with D possibly TRBD1 on 6 matching bases. The CDR3 length is 12 residues. Per germline, CDR1 SGHRS and CDR2 YFSETQ. Trimming cost V 4 bases and J 6 bases, with 9 bases left between them. CDR3 loop: CASSQQGDTQYF. Written as DNA, the CDR3 is TGCGCCAGCAGCCAACAGGGTGATACGCAGTATTTT.

This clonotype was detected many times. In DNA, the CDR3 is TGTGCCAGCAGCCAACGACTAGCTAACGCGAACACCGGGGAGCTGTTTTTT. It yields the protein CASSQRLANANTGELFF. The rearrangement links TRBV11-2 to TRBJ2-2, with TRBD2 matching over 7 bases. Germline CDR1 is SGHAT and CDR2 is FQNNGV. After removal of 5 bases from V and 0 bases from J, the junction contained 9 bases not matched to a gene. The CDR3 is 17 amino acids.

This clonotype was counted ten times or more. The J gene is TRBJ2-7, the V gene TRBV20-1, with D tentatively TRBD1 (6 bases). The CDR3 totals 14 residues. The V end was cut by 5 bases, the J end by 0 bases, with 14 bases between. Germline values: CDR1 DFQATT, CDR2 SNEGSKA (reference sequence). In nucleotides, the CDR3 is TGCAGTGCTTTAACAGGGCCACTCTCCTACGAGCAGTACTTC. Translating gives CSALTGPLSYEQYF.

This chain connects TRBV6-1 to TRBJ1-1; D remains ambiguous. The CDR3 is 15 residues long. Germline values: CDR1 MNHNS, CDR2 SASEGT. V was cut by 6 bases and J by 6 bases, with 20 bases left in between. CDR3 nucleotide sequence: TGTGCCAGCAGCCGCGCCTGGGCTAAGAAATCTGAAGCTTTCTTT. Translated, it gives CASSRAWAKKSEAFF.

This chain uses TRBV4-1 with TRBJ2-7, with TRBD1 identical over 8 bases. V lost 0 bases and J lost 3; bases outside the gene matches: 4. This CDR3 contains 15 residues. Germline V lookup: CDR1 MGHRA, CDR2 YSYEKL. This CDR3 reads CASSQDPGGFYEQYF. Written as DNA, the CDR3 is TGCGCCAGCAGCCAAGATCCAGGGGGCTTCTACGAGCAGTACTTC.

The J gene is TRBJ2-6, the V gene TRBV19; D assignment may be TRBD1 or TRBD2 (5 bases each). Looked up from germline, CDR1 is LNHDA and CDR2 is SQIVND (reference sequence). This CDR3 has 16 residues. V dropped 10 bases and J dropped 2 bases, with 18 bases sitting between them. CDR3 in amino acids: CATKGQGDPGANVLTF. DNA of the CDR3: TGTGCCACAAAAGGGCAGGGAGACCCTGGGGCCAACGTCCTGACTTTC.

About this clonotype: This may come from a read error, since a much larger clone is one base off. This rearrangement joins TRBV7-9 to TRBJ2-5; D not certain. Germline V lookup: CDR1 SEHNR, CDR2 FQNEAQ (reference sequence). CDR3 length equals 15 residues. The ends were cut back, 3 bases at V and 1 base at J, with 12 bases in the middle. The CDR3 DNA reads as TGTGCCAGCAGCTTCGCGACAAGTACCCAAGAGACCCAGTACTTC. This gives the protein CASSFATSTQETQYF.

This clonotype was seen only a few times. The rearrangement links TRBV20-1 to TRBJ1-1, with D unclear. The CDR3 has 13 amino acids. Germline CDR1 DFQATT, CDR2 SNEGSKA (reference sequence). In nucleotides, the CDR3 is TGCAGCATTGCGGCGAGTACGAACACTGAAGCTTTCTTT. It translates to CSIAASTNTEAFF.

The sample holds many counts of this clonotype. The V call is TRBV18, the J call TRBJ2-5; D gene ambiguous. Trimming stripped 2 bases from V and 0 bases from J, with 10 bases between. Looked up from germline, CDR1 is KGHSH and CDR2 is LQKENI. The CDR3 is 15 amino acids. CDR3: CASSPSTSYQETQYF. CDR3 nucleotides: TGTGCCAGCTCACCAAGCACTTCGTACCAAGAGACCCAGTACTTC. Full variable domain (missing parts from reference TRBV18 and TRBJ2-5): NAGVMQNPRHLVRRRGQEARLRCSPMKGHSHVYWYRQLPEEGLKFMVYLQKENIIDESGMPKERFSAEFPKEGPSILRIQQVVRGDSAAYFCASSPSTSYQETQYFGPGTRLLVL.

There are many counts of this clonotype. J is TRBJ2-3 and V is TRBV18, with D uncertain. The V gene's germline CDR1 is KGHSH and CDR2 LQKENI. This CDR3 comprises 13 residues. Trimming stripped 8 bases from V and 0 bases from J, with 9 bases between. CDR3 residues: CASRQPSTDTQYF. CDR3 in DNA: TGTGCCAGCCGTCAACCAAGCACAGATACGCAGTATTTT. Using reference TRBV18 and TRBJ2-3 for the parts outside the CDR3, the full variable domain is NAGVMQNPRHLVRRRGQEARLRCSPMKGHSHVYWYRQLPEEGLKFMVYLQKENIIDESGMPKERFSAEFPKEGPSILRIQQVVRGDSAAYFCASRQPSTDTQYFGPGTRLTVL.

This clonotype was picked up many times. The chain recombines TRBV12-3 or TRBV12-4 with TRBJ2-7; D gene ambiguous. The CDR3 runs to 12 residues. V was pared by 1 base and J by 3 bases, with 4 bases between. The CDR3 is CASSLDVYEQYF. Here the CDR3 DNA reads TGTGCCAGCAGTTTAGATGTCTACGAGCAGTACTTC.

V and J are TRBV5-1 and TRBJ2-1; D is tentatively TRBD1 or TRBD2 (5 bases each). This CDR3 spans 17 amino acids. V was pared by 0 bases and J by 2 bases, with 15 bases between. Germline lookup yields CDR1 SGHRS and CDR2 YFSETQ. This CDR3 reads CASSLAGAPIPYNEQFF. The DNA for the CDR3 is TGCGCCAGCAGCTTGGCCGGGGCCCCCATCCCCTACAATGAGCAGTTCTTC. Full variable domain (outside the CDR3, taken from reference TRBV5-1 and TRBJ2-1): KAGVTQTPRYLIKTRGQQVTLSCSPISGHRSVSWYQQTPGQGLQFLFEYFSETQRNKGNFPGRFSGRQFSNSRSEMNVSTLELGDSALYLCASSLAGAPIPYNEQFFGPGTRLTVL.

This clonotype was detected many times. This chain joins TRBV6-1 and TRBJ1-2; 10 bases are a match to TRBD1. CDR3 length equals 14 residues. J gave up 8 bases and V 5 bases, and 8 bases lay outside the gene matches. CDR1 and CDR2 from the germline V gene are MNHNS and SASEGT. In DNA, the CDR3 is TGTGCCAGCAGTAACCGGGACAGGGGCGACGGCTACACCTTC. Translating it yields CASSNRDRGDGYTF.

This clonotype was recorded a few times. The chain couples TRBV29-1 to TRBJ1-2, with no clear D. The CDR3 loop spans 13 amino acids. Trimming took 7 bases from V and 8 from J, leaving 20 bases between them. Germline V CDR1 and CDR2: SQVTM, ANQGSEA. The CDR3 reads CSDPRDASWGYTF. The CDR3 bases are TGCAGCGACCCGCGGGATGCCTCTTGGGGCTACACCTTC.

In its sample, this clonotype was seen many times. V usage is TRBV7-9 and J usage is TRBJ2-2; D call uncertain. Trimming cost V 1 base and J 9 bases, with 6 bases left between them. Per germline, CDR1 SEHNR and CDR2 FQNEAQ (reference sequence). This CDR3 region has 12 residues. The CDR3 nucleotides read TGTGCCAGCAGCTTAGTGAGCCGGGAGCTGTTTTTT. Encoded protein: CASSLVSRELFF.

This clonotype was detected a few times. The chain combines TRBV6-2 or TRBV6-3 with TRBJ2-7, with 9 bases lining up with TRBD2. The CDR3 runs 16 residues. The ends lost 8 bases at V and 2 bases at J; junction bases unmatched: 13. CDR1 is MNHEY, CDR2 SVGEGT, per germline. This CDR3 reads CASDLASAGGAYEQYF. CDR3 in DNA: TGTGCCAGCGATCTCGCGTCAGCGGGGGGAGCCTACGAGCAGTACTTC.

This rearrangement joins TRBV30 to TRBJ2-1; D uncertain. Germline-derived CDR1 and CDR2 are GTSNPN and SVGIG (reference sequence). This CDR3 has 12 amino acids. The V end was cut by 2 bases, the J end by 8 bases, with 10 bases between. CDR3 protein: CAWSPPADEQFF. In nucleotides, the CDR3 is TGTGCCTGGAGTCCCCCGGCGGATGAGCAGTTCTTC.

In this sample, this clonotype turned up many times. The CDR3 loop is CASSGQGIRSGELFF. The CDR3 region has the DNA TGTGCCAGCAGTGGACAGGGGATCAGGTCCGGGGAGCTGTTTTTT. The chain employs TRBV2 and TRBJ2-2, with 8 bases identical to TRBD1. From germline, CDR1 is SNHLY and CDR2 FYNNEI. The CDR3 extends over 15 amino acids. Losses at the gene ends were 4 bases for V and 6 bases for J; bases not matched to a gene: 7. Drawing the rest from reference TRBV2 and TRBJ2-2, the complete variable domain is EPEVTQTPSHQVTQMGQEVILRCVPISNHLYFYWYRQILGQKVEFLVSFYNNEISEKSEIFDDQFSVERPDGSNFTLKIRSTKLEDSAMYFCASSGQGIRSGELFFGEGSRLTVL.